Reported below is one T cell receptor (beta chain). Its antigen is still unknown. The identical CDR3 is also encoded by other nucleotide sequences in the sample. This specimen belongs to a study of cytomegalovirus exposure and HLA in healthy donors. Turning to the study itself: Previous work identified 117 million unique TCR beta sequences from about 200 million T cells. General study findings and limits: A later analysis associated 15,000 or so TCR beta sequences with HLA alleles at a 0.05 false discovery rate.

PCR involved 60 Vbeta and 13 Jbeta primers. Profiling relied on immunoSEQ multiplex PCR, and the TCRdb table lists in-frame clones only, not all of them. The table lists 140,000 to 150,000 clones, around three quarters of them singletons. CDR1 and CDR2 (germline): SGHNT, YYREEE (reference sequence). J gave up 0 bases and V 4 bases, and 9 bases lay outside the gene matches. The CDR3 consists of 17 residues. The sequence was obtained from a woman in her forties in good health and CMV-seronegative. The rearrangement uses TRBV5-4 and TRBJ2-7, with TRBD2 matching over 11 bases. Material: PBMCs. As DNA, the CDR3 is TGTGCCAGCAGCGGCGGACTAGCGGGTTCAACCTCCTACGAGCAGTACTTC. Translation: CASSGGLAGSTSYEQYF.